The rows below give T cell receptor beta chains drawn from one sample of a study of spatial heterogeneity in lung cancer. In TCRdb, the 5' RACE reads were re-called with MiXCR into one record per CDR3 protein. In the table there are about 40,000 distinct CDR3 sequences, more than 4.5% of which are singletons. Sequences were derived from PBMCs, sampled at surgery. The origin of the receptors is a female donor with early-stage non-small cell lung cancer. Each CDR3 is given with its conserved first and last residue.

V: TRBV7-2
CDR3: CASSFSDRNTEAFF

V: TRBV6-2/TRBV6-3
CDR3: CASNPLTSGVRNEQFF

V: TRBV7-9
CDR3: CASSFRTGELFF

V: TRBV6-1
CDR3: CASSEIERRTEAFF

V: TRBV7-2
CDR3: CASSRTRGDNEQFF

V: TRBV20-1
CDR3: CSAPRGGADTQYF

V: TRBV28
CDR3: CASSLNPTKTDTQYF

V: TRBV5-1
CDR3: CASSLEAGGSYNEQFF

V: TRBV6-2/TRBV6-3
CDR3: CASRGLGSGELFF

V: TRBV2
CDR3: CASSLRADNYGYTF

V: TRBV10-3
CDR3: CAIRETLTNEKLFF

V: TRBV5-5
CDR3: CASSLAGRSRFF

V: TRBV7-9
CDR3: CASSPPGGTEAFF

V: TRBV10-3
CDR3: CAITNPGGGEKSPLHF

V: TRBV6-2/TRBV6-3
CDR3: CASSRVTSNQPQHF

V: TRBV10-1
CDR3: CASWIPGTKRGYTF

V: TRBV27
CDR3: CASAPEGGHTGELFF

V: TRBV7-3
CDR3: CASSRDGPNTEAFF

V: TRBV2
CDR3: CASKPQYATNEKLFF

V: TRBV6-2/TRBV6-3
CDR3: CASRRHGTGGRYEQYF

V: TRBV5-8
CDR3: CASRYRTGLVEAFF

V: TRBV4-1
CDR3: CASTYGHGVNTEAFF

V: TRBV29-1
CDR3: CSVDGNTGELFF

V: TRBV20-1
CDR3: CSASGQGDTIYF

V: TRBV2
CDR3: CASSNTNTEAFF

V: TRBV10-3
CDR3: CAISGGEGEAFF

V: TRBV19
CDR3: CASSIVEQETQYF

V: TRBV28
CDR3: CASSPNPGLSTDTQYF

V: TRBV30
CDR3: CAWSAQDRFRKTQYF

V: TRBV12-3/TRBV12-4
CDR3: CASSTGWSSYNEQFF

V: TRBV9
CDR3: CASSLWGDFQPQHF

V: TRBV6-1
CDR3: CATLDAASYNSPLHF

V: TRBV21-1
CDR3: CASSTRTSGEEETQYF

V: TRBV5-6
CDR3: CASSPGLDIAALTEQYF

V: TRBV4-3
CDR3: CASSLYLTVYEQYF

V: TRBV20-1
CDR3: CSVLVMTGGGEDTQYF

V: TRBV12-3/TRBV12-4
CDR3: CASSLGQGMGYTF

V: TRBV11-1
CDR3: CASSSRGAGQETQYF

V: TRBV6-6
CDR3: CASSYRMSRTRSQPQHF

V: TRBV7-2
CDR3: CASSLDTANYGYTF

V: TRBV5-1
CDR3: CASSADRGPYNEQFF

V: TRBV12-3/TRBV12-4
CDR3: CASRDDRGLTGELFF

V: TRBV20-1
CDR3: CSARVLRLAGGDEQYF

V: TRBV6-2/TRBV6-3
CDR3: CASSYSMSDGYTF

V: TRBV7-3
CDR3: CASSRGRESALHF

V: TRBV7-9
CDR3: CASSPGTGPVEQYF

V: TRBV20-1
CDR3: CSATSQGNQPQHF

V: TRBV2
CDR3: CAGQGSQNSPLHF

V: TRBV7-2
CDR3: CASSLDSGGAGKTQYF

V: TRBV5-5
CDR3: CASMIRTFQETQYF

V: TRBV6-1
CDR3: CASSAAVYNSPLHF

V: TRBV2
CDR3: CASSETLGHLAEAFF

V: TRBV18
CDR3: CASSPRDTTYEQYF

V: TRBV10-3
CDR3: CATAAGSGQPQHF

V: TRBV5-1
CDR3: CASSGSGSSYNEQFF

V: TRBV19
CDR3: CASSVPGTGRYIQYF

V: TRBV9
CDR3: CASSVESFTDTQYF

V: TRBV5-1
CDR3: CASSLAPGADTQYF